These T cell receptor beta chains were read from a single sample in a study of cytomegalovirus exposure and HLA in healthy donors. Only in-frame clones appear in the TCRdb table, and some are missing; sequencing was by immunoSEQ multiplex PCR. The sample records about 130,000 clones, approximately 84% being singletons. Input material: PBMCs. These receptors originate from a man aged 30 to 45 in good health and CMV-seropositive. Each CDR3 is given with its conserved first and last residue. The order of the fields is V gene, D gene, clone size, J gene, CDR3 protein, CDR3 DNA. A D gene is named only where the DNA matches it firmly. Some rows have no size entry. The others give once, few or many, or a class for an expanded clone.

TRBV6-4,NA,NA,TRBJ1-2,CASSDSGRGDFYGYTF,TGTGCCAGCAGTGACTCAGGCAGGGGCGACTTCTATGGCTACACCTTC
TRBV18,TRBD1,once,TRBJ2-5,CASSRSGGEETQYF,TGTGCCAGCTCACGTTCAGGGGGCGAGGAGACCCAGTACTTC
TRBV18,NA,NA,TRBJ2-3,CASSPPGQGGGTDTQYF,TGTGCCAGCTCACCACCAGGACAGGGAGGGGGTACAGATACGCAGTATTTT
TRBV10-3,NA,NA,TRBJ2-1,CAISESQGSNEQFF,TGTGCCATCAGTGAAAGCCAGGGGTCAAATGAGCAGTTCTTC
TRBV19,NA,NA,TRBJ1-2,CASSLRVGGYEGYTF,TGTGCCAGTAGTCTCCGAGTAGGGGGTTATGAGGGCTACACCTTC
TRBV19,NA,NA,TRBJ2-7,CASSLVRGYEQYF,TGTGCCAGTAGCCTGGTCAGGGGCTACGAGCAGTACTTC
TRBV2,TRBD2,once,TRBJ2-1,CASTRGGSYNEQFF,TGTGCCAGCACACGCGGGGGATCCTACAATGAGCAGTTCTTC
TRBV19,TRBD2,NA,TRBJ2-2,CASTPAGGHGELFF,TGTGCCAGTACTCCCGCGGGGGGCCACGGGGAGCTGTTTTTT
TRBV6-6,TRBD2,NA,TRBJ2-5,CASSRPGGGQETQYF,TGTGCCAGCAGTCGCCCGGGGGGGGGACAAGAGACCCAGTACTTC
TRBV28,NA,once,TRBJ1-2,CASSLGSGFYGYTF,TGTGCCAGCAGTTTAGGTTCAGGGTTCTATGGCTACACCTTC
TRBV7-2,TRBD2,NA,TRBJ2-5,CASSSGGETQYF,TGTGCCAGCAGCTCGGGGGGAGAGACCCAGTACTTC
TRBV6-6,NA,NA,TRBJ1-2,CASSPRAGRNGYTF,TGTGCCAGCAGCCCCAGGGCGGGAAGAAATGGCTACACCTTC
TRBV5-6,TRBD1,NA,TRBJ2-5,CASSSTGTGGLETQYF,TGTGCCAGCAGCTCCACCGGGACAGGGGGCCTGGAGACCCAGTACTTC
TRBV2,NA,once,TRBJ2-5,CASSPGWETQYF,TGTGCCAGCAGTCCGGGGTGGGAGACCCAGTACTTC
TRBV2,TRBD1,NA,TRBJ1-5,CASSGGTGKNQPQHF,TGTGCCAGCAGTGGCGGGACAGGGAAGAATCAGCCCCAGCATTTT
TRBV4-2,TRBD2,NA,TRBJ2-7,CASSQEGNSGTYEQYF,TGTGCCAGCAGCCAAGAAGGTAATAGCGGGACCTACGAGCAGTACTTC
TRBV5-6,NA,NA,TRBJ2-4,CASSLFEENIQYF,TGTGCCAGCAGCTTGTTTGAGGAAAACATTCAGTACTTC
TRBV5-1,TRBD2,NA,TRBJ2-3,CASSPTSGPEDTQYF,TGCGCCAGCAGCCCAACTAGCGGTCCGGAAGATACGCAGTATTTT
TRBV18,TRBD1,NA,TRBJ2-2,CASSPGTGGIGELFF,TGTGCCAGCTCACCAGGGACAGGGGGAATCGGGGAGCTGTTTTTT
TRBV7-9,NA,NA,TRBJ1-1,CASSLRGPLNTEAFF,TGTGCCAGCAGCCTCCGAGGCCCCCTGAACACTGAAGCTTTCTTT
TRBV9,TRBD1,NA,TRBJ2-1,CASSVQGQGFEQFF,TGTGCCAGCAGCGTACAGGGACAGGGGTTTGAGCAGTTCTTC
TRBV5-1,NA,once,TRBJ2-1,CASSLAGTQYNEQFF,TGCGCCAGCAGCTTGGCGGGGACTCAGTACAATGAGCAGTTCTTC
TRBV7-2,NA,once,TRBJ1-4,CASSLGGANEKLFF,TGTGCCAGCAGTCTCGGGGGGGCTAATGAAAAACTGTTTTTT
TRBV2,TRBD2,NA,TRBJ2-1,CASSIAGGRDEQFF,TGTGCCAGCAGCATAGCGGGAGGGCGGGATGAGCAGTTCTTC